This TCR beta chain originates from a study of beta chain features in type 1 diabetes. This CDR3 comprises 14 residues. Germline values: CDR1 MNHEY, CDR2 SVGAGI. The ends were cut back, 2 bases at V and 2 bases at J, with 6 bases in the middle. Sequencing targeted expressed TCRB transcripts, as all isolated RNA had been reverse transcribed. Using immunoSEQ multiplex PCR, the repertoire was profiled, and TCRdb retains in-frame clones only, with some absent. The sample holds approximately 40,000 clones, approximately 51% seen once. Sequenced sample: stem cell memory CD4+ T cells from blood. V and J are TRBV6-5 and TRBJ2-2; a weak D match, TRBD1 (5 bases). The clonotype comes from a woman in her 30s in good health. This chain's CDR3 is CASSYRGNTGELFF. For the CDR3, the DNA is TGTGCCAGCAGTTACAGGGGTAACACCGGGGAGCTGTTTTTT.